Shown below are 8 T cell receptor beta chains from a single sample sequenced in a study (TCRdb year 2016). Libraries were made using RT-PCR. Sequenced using an Illumina MiSeq. TCRdb reprocessed the public reads (quality trimming at Q25 with fastp, clone calling with MiXCR) and kept in-frame beta chains. CDR3 protein sequences are deduplicated, and each keeps its most common genes and DNA. The sample includes more than 550,000 distinct CDR3 sequences, with 12% to 15% observed a single time. Of the sample, 3.6% falls within the top ten clones. The sequenced sample consisted of memory CD4+ T cells from blood. These TCRs come from a female donor in good health, serving as a healthy control.

In this sample, this clonotype turned up a few times. This chain's CDR3 is CASSYESSRDRVFTEAFF. Here the CDR3 DNA reads TGTGCCAGCAGTTACGAATCGTCCCGGGACAGGGTCTTCACTGAAGCTTTCTTT. V gene TRBV6-2 or TRBV6-3 combines with J gene TRBJ1-1, with TRBD1 matching 9 bases. The germline CDR1 and CDR2 sequences are MNHEY and SVGEGT. There are 18 residues in the CDR3. J was trimmed by 4 bases and V by 2 bases; bases with no gene match: 14.

This clonotype was seen a few times. The rearrangement joins TRBV12-3 or TRBV12-4 to TRBJ1-2; 7 bases are shared with TRBD1. J gave up 4 bases and V 5 bases, and 10 bases lay outside the gene matches. This CDR3 is 15 amino acids long. The DNA for the CDR3 is TGTGCCAGCAGTCAACCCGTGACAGGGACCTATGGCTACACCTTC. Its protein is CASSQPVTGTYGYTF.

A few counts support this clonotype. This chain joins TRBV28 and TRBJ2-7; D uncertain. V lost 4 bases, J lost 6 bases, and 10 bases lay in between. The CDR3 has 12 amino acids. The germline V gene encodes CDR1 MDHEN and CDR2 SYDVKM. The CDR3 region is CASSSTRREQYF. The CDR3 coding sequence is TGTGCCAGCAGTTCCACGCGCCGCGAGCAGTACTTC.

This clonotype was seen a few times. V gene TRBV7-9 combines with J gene TRBJ1-2, with D uncertain. The germline gives CDR1 SEHNR, CDR2 FQNEAQ (reference sequence). The CDR3 totals 16 residues. V was trimmed by 5 bases and J by 0 bases, leaving 16 bases between them. This CDR3 reads CASSQIAGSANYGYTF. The DNA for the CDR3 is TGTGCCAGCAGCCAAATTGCGGGGTCGGCTAACTATGGCTACACCTTC.

This clonotype was found once. This chain links TRBV19 with TRBJ1-6, with 11 bases matching TRBD1. The CDR3 runs to 16 residues. Germline values: CDR1 LNHDA, CDR2 SQIVND (reference sequence). The V and J ends lost 6 bases and 6 bases, in that order; junction bases with no gene match: 7. CDR3 in amino acids: CASRDLGQGGNSPLHF. CDR3 coding DNA: TGTGCCAGTAGGGACCTGGGACAGGGGGGTAATTCACCCCTCCACTTT.

This clonotype occurred many times. The V call is TRBV9, the J call TRBJ2-7; D gene unclear. The germline V gene has CDR1 SGDLS and CDR2 YYNGEE. This CDR3 contains 14 residues. The V and J ends lost 0 bases and 7 bases respectively, with 14 bases between them. The CDR3 DNA reads TGTGCCAGCAGCGTAGACACTACCGTAAGGGAGCAGTACTTC. Residues: CASSVDTTVREQYF.

The chain combines TRBV4-3 with TRBJ1-3; D not certain. The V gene's germline CDR1 is LGHNA and CDR2 YSLEER. This CDR3 region has 15 residues. V was clipped by 0 bases and J by 2 bases, with 8 bases between them. CDR3 loop: CASSQDGQAGNTIYF. CDR3 coding DNA: TGCGCCAGCAGCCAAGATGGGCAGGCTGGAAACACCATATATTTT.

A few counts support this clonotype. The chain recombines TRBV20-1 with TRBJ2-4; D is perhaps TRBD1 (5 bases). The CDR3 contains 15 residues. Looked up from germline, CDR1 is DFQATT and CDR2 is SNEGSKA (reference sequence). Trimming left V 5 bases short and J 0 bases short, with 14 bases between. Here the CDR3 reads CSAYGHTLAKNIQYF. The DNA of the CDR3 is TGCAGTGCTTACGGACATACTCTAGCCAAAAACATTCAGTACTTC.